What follows are 21 T cell receptor beta chains derived from one specimen sequenced in a study of T-cell memory formation after mild COVID-19 (dated by TCRdb to the early 2020s). The library relied on 5' RACE. Sequencing relied on an Illumina NovaSeq 6000. The raw public data were reprocessed by TCRdb itself: fastp quality trimming at Q25, MiXCR clonotype calling, in-frame beta chains only. For every CDR3 protein sequence, its rows merge into one entry that carries the most common genes and DNA. A total of around 110,000 distinct CDR3 sequences appear in this sample, approximately 17% of them only once. The ten most abundant clones make up less than 35% of the sample. The sample comprised PBMCs or a T cell subset sorted from them (not recorded which). The source of these receptors is an adult woman who had mild COVID-19 (a few samples of this study predate the infection). The sample titles of this study are shuffled in the database, so cell type and time point are left out; the donor was told from shared clones.

This clonotype was picked up a small number of times. This chain joins TRBV20-1 and TRBJ2-3; 10 bases fit TRBD2. Germline CDR1 is DFQATT and CDR2 is SNEGSKA (reference sequence). The CDR3 is 15 residues long. With V trimmed by 4 bases and J by 4 bases, 8 bases remained unmatched. The CDR3 sequence is CSAIQREGPSDTQYF. The DNA for the CDR3 is TGCAGTGCTATCCAGCGGGAGGGCCCCTCAGATACGCAGTATTTT.

The V gene is TRBV6-5, the J gene TRBJ1-5; D ambiguous. In germline, CDR1 is MNHEY, CDR2 SVGAGI. CDR3 length: 13 amino acids. The V end was cut by 5 bases, the J end by 3 bases, with 8 bases between. In nucleotides, the CDR3 is TGTGCCAGCAGTAGGGCCCCCAATCAGCCCCAGCATTTT. Its translation is CASSRAPNQPQHF.

This clonotype was counted a few times. This chain joins TRBV11-2 and TRBJ1-1; D unclear. The germline gives CDR1 SGHAT, CDR2 FQNNGV. The V end lost 4 bases, the J end lost 1 base, and 10 bases lay between the germline ends. The CDR3 spans 14 residues. CDR3 coding DNA: TGTGCCAGCAGCTACGGGGTGAGGAACACTGAAGCTTTCTTT. Translating gives CASSYGVRNTEAFF.

This sequence joins TRBV5-1 and TRBJ2-2, with D maybe TRBD1 (6 bases). Germline-derived CDR1 and CDR2 are SGHRS and YFSETQ. The CDR3 runs to 15 residues. With 4 bases removed from V and 0 bases from J, the gap between germline ends came to 10 bases. CDR3 region: CASSGGIANTGELFF. CDR3 in DNA: TGCGCCAGCAGCGGGGGCATCGCGAACACCGGGGAGCTGTTTTTT.

This clonotype was seen a handful of times. The chain has TRBV25-1 and TRBJ1-1; the D is unclear. Trimming stripped 5 bases from V and 0 bases from J, with 13 bases between. Per germline, CDR1 MGHDK and CDR2 SYGVNS. This CDR3 has 15 residues. CDR3: CASSPRLSMNTEAFF. In DNA, the CDR3 is TGTGCCAGCAGTCCGCGGTTGAGCATGAACACTGAAGCTTTCTTT.

The genes are TRBV24-1 and TRBJ2-1; 14 bases map to TRBD2. Germline V gene sequence: CDR1 KGHDR, CDR2 SFDVKD. V gave up 3 bases and J gave up 8 bases; unmatched junction bases: 11. CDR3 length: 18 residues. The CDR3 bases are TGTGCCACCAGTGATCCTCAGACTAGCGGGAGGGCCTCCGATGAGCAGTTCTTC. Translating it yields CATSDPQTSGRASDEQFF.

The V call is TRBV3-1, the J call TRBJ2-1; 10 bases fit TRBD2. Germline loops: CDR1 LGHDT, CDR2 YNNKEL (reference sequence). V dropped 2 bases and J dropped 3; count of bases not matched to a gene: 1. The length of the CDR3 is 15 residues. CDR3 residues: CASSQWTSGYNEQFF. The CDR3 region has the DNA TGTGCCAGCAGCCAATGGACTAGCGGCTACAATGAGCAGTTCTTC.

CDR3 amino acids: CAISRDSAYEQYF. As DNA, the CDR3 is TGTGCCATCAGTAGGGACAGTGCCTACGAGCAGTACTTC. V and J are TRBV10-3 and TRBJ2-7, with 7 bases fitting TRBD1. J lost 2 bases, V lost 5 bases, and 3 bases had no gene match. CDR1 and CDR2 (germline): ENHRY, SYGVKD. The CDR3 runs 13 residues.

The chain combines TRBV6-5 with TRBJ2-7, with D possibly matching TRBD2 (6 bases). Germline CDR1 and CDR2: MNHEY and SVGAGI. The CDR3 runs 15 residues. V gave up 0 bases and J gave up 2 bases, with 11 bases separating them. CDR3 nucleotide sequence: TGTGCCAGCAGTTACTCGGGGGGTAGGACCTACGAGCAGTACTTC. Its translation: CASSYSGGRTYEQYF.

The chain has TRBV7-9 and TRBJ2-1; D perhaps matches TRBD2 (6 bases). The CDR3 loop spans 14 amino acids. Trimming removed 5 bases at V and 7 bases at J, with 15 bases between. Germline V gives CDR1 SEHNR, CDR2 FQNEAQ (reference sequence). As DNA, the CDR3 is TGTGCCAGCAGCCCACTAGGAGGAGGGAATGAGCAGTTCTTC. Translation: CASSPLGGGNEQFF. The full variable domain, with the rest looked up from reference TRBV7-9 and TRBJ2-1, is DTGVSQNPRHKITKRGQNVTFRCDPISEHNRLYWYRQTLGQGPEFLTYFQNEAQLEKSRLLSDRFSAERPKGSFSTLEIQRTEQGDSAMYLCASSPLGGGNEQFFGPGTRLTVL.

The chain joins TRBV5-6 to TRBJ2-5; D is unclear. This CDR3 has 13 residues. Trimming took off 3 bases at V and 2 bases at J, with 8 bases between the two ends. Per the germline V gene, CDR1 is SGHDT and CDR2 is YYEEEE. The DNA of the CDR3 is TGTGCCAGCAGCTCCTCGGCGCAAGAGACCCAGTACTTC. Translated, it gives CASSSSAQETQYF.

The chain links TRBV13 to TRBJ2-1; D remains ambiguous. CDR1 and CDR2 (germline): PRHDT, FYEKMQ (reference sequence). The CDR3 loop spans 16 amino acids. Deletions cut 4 bases from V and 0 bases from J, with 13 bases between. The CDR3 DNA reads as TGTGCCAGCAGCTCCCCCCCCGCTCCCTCCTACAATGAGCAGTTCTTC. It codes for CASSSPPAPSYNEQFF.

This clonotype showed up many times. The CDR3 region is CASSSTMEQYF. The CDR3 bases are TGTGCCAGCAGCTCCACTATGGAGCAGTACTTC. This rearrangement joins TRBV12-3 or TRBV12-4 to TRBJ2-7; D unresolved. This CDR3 spans 11 amino acids. V dropped 6 bases and J dropped 7 bases, with 10 bases sitting between them.

This clonotype came up a few times. The chain has TRBV12-3 or TRBV12-4 and TRBJ2-3; TRBD2 agrees at 7 bases. Trimming took 5 bases from V and 2 from J; bases not matched to a gene: 7. The CDR3 consists of 15 residues. In DNA form, the CDR3 reads TGTGCCAGCAGTGAGACTAGCAGAATCACAGATACGCAGTATTTT. This translates into CASSETSRITDTQYF.

This clonotype showed up just a few times. The rearrangement uses TRBV10-3 and TRBJ1-1; 8 bases match TRBD1. This CDR3 is built from 13 residues. Germline V gene sequence: CDR1 ENHRY, CDR2 SYGVKD. J lost 4 bases, V lost 6 bases, and 4 bases had no gene match. The CDR3 here is CAIRDRGGTEAFF. The DNA for the CDR3 is TGTGCCATCAGAGACAGGGGAGGCACTGAAGCTTTCTTT.

V usage is TRBV6-2 or TRBV6-3 and J usage is TRBJ2-7, with 10 nucleotides matching TRBD2. V shed 9 bases and J 3 bases; nucleotides not matched to a gene: 5. The CDR3 is 13 residues long. Germline V CDR1 and CDR2: MNHEY, SVGEGT. CDR3 amino acids: CASGLADFYEQYF. The CDR3 DNA follows: TGTGCCAGTGGACTAGCGGACTTCTACGAGCAGTACTTC.

This chain joins TRBV29-1 and TRBJ1-1, with D possibly TRBD1 on 6 matching bases. The CDR3 extends over 12 amino acids. V was shortened by 8 bases and J by 4 bases, with 14 bases between the two germline ends. Germline V CDR1 and CDR2: SQVTM, ANQGSEA. CDR3 sequence reads: CSHPGAGTEAFF. The CDR3 DNA follows: TGCAGCCACCCGGGGGCGGGCACTGAAGCTTTCTTT. Combining the CDR3 with reference TRBV29-1 and TRBJ1-1 gives the whole variable domain SAVISQKPSRDICQRGTSLTIQCQVDSQVTMMFWYRQQPGQSLTLIATANQGSEATYESGFVIDKFPISRPNLTFSTLTVSNMSPEDSSIYLCSHPGAGTEAFFGQGTRLTVV.

In its sample, this clonotype was seen a few times. This chain links TRBV4-2 with TRBJ2-1; D call uncertain. Germline assignment: CDR1 LGHNA and CDR2 YNFKEQ. V lost 1 base and J lost 8, with 12 bases in between. The CDR3 totals 14 residues. CDR3 amino acids: CASSQVEVADEQFF. The CDR3 nucleotides read TGTGCCAGCAGCCAAGTCGAAGTTGCAGATGAGCAGTTCTTC.

This sequence joins TRBV15 and TRBJ2-7; a possible D gene is TRBD1 (6 bases). There are 15 residues in the CDR3. Germline values: CDR1 LNHNV, CDR2 YYDKDF (reference sequence). With 5 bases removed from V and 0 bases from J, the gap between germline ends came to 14 bases. The CDR3 nucleotides are TGTGCCACCAGCCGGGACATCCTGAGCTCCTACGAGCAGTACTTC. It is translated as CATSRDILSSYEQYF.

This clonotype was seen at least ten times. The CDR3, as DNA: TGTGCCAGCAGCAATGCGAGGACCCAGTACTTC. It yields the protein CASSNARTQYF. The V gene is TRBV12-3 or TRBV12-4, the J gene TRBJ2-5, with D unclear. This CDR3 is 11 amino acids long. Trimming cost V 6 bases and J 7 bases, with 9 bases left between them.

This clonotype appeared a few times. The chain is built from TRBV20-1 and TRBJ2-1; D ambiguous. The CDR3 covers 15 residues. Per germline, CDR1 DFQATT and CDR2 SNEGSKA (reference sequence). Between the trimmed V and J ends, which lost 4 bases and 3 bases, there was a span of 16 bases. CDR3 in amino acids: CSATGPSDGYNEQFF. The CDR3 region has the DNA TGCAGTGCTACGGGTCCGAGTGACGGCTACAATGAGCAGTTCTTC.